Described below is a single TCR beta chain sequence and its context. Antigen: not known. Germline V gene lookup returns CDR1 SGHAT and CDR2 FQNNGV. The CDR3 length is 16 residues. V was clipped by 5 bases and J by 7 bases, with 18 bases between them. The data stem from a study of pediatric ulcerative colitis. During colonoscopy, one to two rectal pinch biopsies were collected. Findings and caveats of the study: Some T cells in rectal biopsies may come from blood, especially with overt colitis.

The protocol was immunoSEQ multiplex PCR, while the TCRdb copy is restricted to in-frame clones and leaves out a portion. The data contain around 16,000 clones, about 80% of them singletons. Input material: gut tissue. The receptor comes from a boy between 10 and 17 years old who was a control in a study of pediatric ulcerative colitis. The chain links TRBV11-2 to TRBJ1-6; the D is unclear. For the CDR3, the DNA is TGTGCCAGCAGCCCTGTAGGGCAGGTTCTAAATTCACCCCTCCACTTT. Protein sequence: CASSPVGQVLNSPLHF.